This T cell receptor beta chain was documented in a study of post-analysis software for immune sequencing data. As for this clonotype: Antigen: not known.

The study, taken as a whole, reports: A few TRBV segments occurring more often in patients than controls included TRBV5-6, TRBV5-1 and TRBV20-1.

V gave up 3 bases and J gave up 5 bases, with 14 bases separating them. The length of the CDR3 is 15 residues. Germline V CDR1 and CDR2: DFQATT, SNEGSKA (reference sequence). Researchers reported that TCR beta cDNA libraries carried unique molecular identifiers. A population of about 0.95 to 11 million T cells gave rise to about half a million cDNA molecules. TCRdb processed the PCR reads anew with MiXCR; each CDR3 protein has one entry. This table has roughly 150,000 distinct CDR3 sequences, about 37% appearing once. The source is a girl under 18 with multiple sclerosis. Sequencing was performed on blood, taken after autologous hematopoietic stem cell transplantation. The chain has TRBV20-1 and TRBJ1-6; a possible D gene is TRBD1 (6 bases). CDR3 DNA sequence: TGCAGTGCTAGCCTAGGAGGGGGGGATAATTCACCCCTCCACTTT. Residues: CSASLGGGDNSPLHF.